Following are 19 T cell receptor beta chains from one sample sequenced in a study of brain T cells in children with intractable seizures listed by TCRdb under 2021. Libraries were made using the immunoSEQ multiplex PCR assay. This immuneACCESS table, as held by TCRdb, lists in-frame sequences with V and J called but not all clones. Of the missing ones, under half trace to an unresolved V gene in checked studies; the others have no known cause. For this sample the table gives 340,000 or so clones, of which about 94% were detected only once. The top ten hold about 6% of the sample. Explained via the paper, the time point label denotes: blood from clinic visit 5 months post-surgery; TSC patient then seizure free. Sequenced material: peripheral blood, taken about 5 months after surgery. The receptors derive from a boy in the first two years of life with tuberous sclerosis and intractable seizures.

The chain carries TRBV13 and TRBJ2-5, with D possibly being TRBD2 (6 bases). Germline V gives CDR1 PRHDT, CDR2 FYEKMQ (reference sequence). The CDR3 spans 14 residues. Trimming stripped 0 bases from V and 4 bases from J, with 9 bases between. The DNA of the CDR3 is TGTGCCAGCAGCTTAGGCCTGGGGGGAGAGACCCAGTACTTC. Its protein product is CASSLGLGGETQYF.

The chain uses TRBV24-1 and TRBJ2-1, with D tentatively TRBD1 or TRBD2 (5 bases each). V was pared by 8 bases and J by 8 bases, with 9 bases between. The CDR3 is 11 amino acids. Germline values: CDR1 KGHDR, CDR2 SFDVKD. The CDR3 region has the DNA TGTGCCACCATCAAGGGACATGAGCAGTTCTTC. Its translation: CATIKGHEQFF.

The rearrangement uses TRBV2 and TRBJ2-5; TRBD2 is a possible D gene (6 bases). V lost 6 bases and J lost 5, with 19 bases in between. The CDR3 spans 15 residues. Germline values: CDR1 SNHLY, CDR2 FYNNEI. CDR3 in DNA: TGTGCCAGCAGCGTAAGACTAGTCAGCCGGGAGACCCAGTACTTC. Protein product: CASSVRLVSRETQYF.

The chain is built from TRBV5-6 and TRBJ2-7, with 7 bases identical to TRBD2. The CDR3 contains 11 residues. After removal of 6 bases from V and 6 bases from J, the junction contained 3 bases not matched to a gene. Germline lookup yields CDR1 SGHDT and CDR2 YYEEEE. CDR3 coding DNA: TGTGCCAGCACCTGGGGGGGCGAGCAGTACTTC. This sequence encodes CASTWGGEQYF. The full variable domain, its missing parts supplied by reference TRBV5-6 and TRBJ2-7, is DAGVTQSPTHLIKTRGQQVTLRCSPKSGHDTVSWYQQALGQGPQFIFQYYEEEERQRGNFPDRFSGHQFPNYSSELNVNALLLGDSALYLCASTWGGEQYFGPGTRLTVT.

V gene TRBV7-2 combines with J gene TRBJ2-3; 12 nucleotides agree with TRBD2. After removal of 3 bases from V and 6 bases from J, the junction contained 4 bases not matched to a gene. Germline V gene lookup returns CDR1 SGHTA and CDR2 FQGNSA. This CDR3 region has 15 residues. CDR3 loop: CASSFGLAGTDTQYF. CDR3 in DNA: TGTGCCAGCAGCTTCGGACTAGCGGGGACCGATACGCAGTATTTT. Combining the CDR3 with reference TRBV7-2 and TRBJ2-3 gives the whole variable domain GAGVSQSPSNKVTEKGKDVELRCDPISGHTALYWYRQSLGQGLEFLIYFQGNSAPDKSGLPSDRFSAERTGGSVSTLTIQRTQQEDSAVYLCASSFGLAGTDTQYFGPGTRLTVL.

The chain recombines TRBV5-1 with TRBJ2-5; 8 nucleotides agree with TRBD2. V was clipped by 4 bases and J by 2 bases; unmatched bases: 4. Germline CDR1 reads SGHRS; CDR2 reads YFSETQ. The CDR3 totals 14 residues. In DNA form, the CDR3 reads TGCGCCAGCAGCACCGGGGGGGCGCAAGAGACCCAGTACTTC. Encoded protein: CASSTGGAQETQYF.

A single count supports this clone. At one of its ends the junction is not consistent with the germline gene, which may arise from a read error. This chain joins TRBV24-1 and TRBJ2-7, with TRBD2 matching 8 bases. The germline CDR1 and CDR2 sequences are KGHDR and SFDVKD. The CDR3 extends over 14 amino acids. The CDR3 reads CANSTGTRDYEQYF. In DNA, the CDR3 is TGTGCCAACAGTACCGGGACTAGGGACTACGAGCAGTACTTC.

The CDR3, as DNA: TGTGCCAGTAGTCCGGACAGGAATGGCTACACCTTC. Encoded protein: CASSPDRNGYTF. The chain links TRBV19 to TRBJ1-2; 7 positions agree with TRBD1. Germline V gene lookup returns CDR1 LNHDA and CDR2 SQIVND (reference sequence). J was trimmed by 6 bases and V by 5 bases; bases with no gene match: 3. The CDR3 spans 12 residues.

The rearrangement joins TRBV5-1 to TRBJ1-1, with D unclear. The ends were cut back, 1 base at V and 3 bases at J, with 7 bases in the middle. Germline V gives CDR1 SGHRS, CDR2 YFSETQ. This CDR3 has 13 residues. The CDR3 is CASSLFRDTEAFF. The CDR3 bases are TGCGCCAGCAGCTTGTTTAGGGACACTGAAGCTTTCTTT.

The genes are TRBV19 and TRBJ2-2; TRBD2 is a possible D gene (6 bases). This CDR3 is 16 amino acids long. From germline, CDR1 is LNHDA and CDR2 SQIVND (reference sequence). Trimming shortened V by 5 bases and J by 5 bases, and 18 bases separated the two germline ends. DNA for the CDR3: TGTGCCAGTAGTGACTTCCGCGGGGAACGGACCGGGGAGCTGTTTTTT. Residues: CASSDFRGERTGELFF.

The rearrangement links TRBV7-9 to TRBJ1-1; D not resolved. The germline V gene has CDR1 SEHNR and CDR2 FQNEAQ (reference sequence). Trimming left V 5 bases short and J 6 bases short, with 13 bases between. The CDR3 is 13 residues long. CDR3 nucleotide sequence: TGTGCCAGCAGCCCTCACAACAATGCTGAAGCTTTCTTT. Encoded protein: CASSPHNNAEAFF.

This chain uses TRBV5-1 with TRBJ1-1, with a tentative D call TRBD1 (5 bases). Germline assignment: CDR1 SGHRS and CDR2 YFSETQ. Trimming removed 0 bases from V and 3 bases from J, with 12 bases in between. The CDR3 is made up of 15 amino acids. DNA for the CDR3: TGCGCCAGCAGCTTGGATAGGGGATCGTACACTGAAGCTTTCTTT. Its protein product is CASSLDRGSYTEAFF. Together with reference TRBV5-1 and TRBJ1-1, the CDR3 gives the full variable domain: KAGVTQTPRYLIKTRGQQVTLSCSPISGHRSVSWYQQTPGQGLQFLFEYFSETQRNKGNFPGRFSGRQFSNSRSEMNVSTLELGDSALYLCASSLDRGSYTEAFFGQGTRLTVV.

This rearrangement joins TRBV11-3 to TRBJ2-1, with D tentatively TRBD2 (5 bases). The CDR3 runs to 14 residues. Germline V gene sequence: CDR1 SGHNT, CDR2 YENEEA. V lost 6 bases to trimming and J lost 7 bases, with 16 bases between them. In nucleotides, the CDR3 is TGTGCCAGCAGGTCTCGGCTAGCCGGAAATGAGCAGTTCTTC. It encodes CASRSRLAGNEQFF.

This clone has a handful of counts. The V and J genes are TRBV7-3 and TRBJ2-7, with 7 positions matching TRBD2. The CDR3 extends over 14 amino acids. Unmatched junction bases numbered 6, after V lost 5 bases and J lost 2 bases. Germline V gives CDR1 SGHTA, CDR2 FQGTGA. DNA of the CDR3: TGTGCCAGCAGCCCGACTGGGGGGGCCTACGAGCAGTACTTC. This encodes CASSPTGGAYEQYF.

The DNA for the CDR3 is TGTGCCAGCAGTACCGGGACAGGGGGGACTGAAGCTTTCTTT. Protein sequence: CASSTGTGGTEAFF. V is TRBV6-5 and J is TRBJ1-1; 11 bases line up with TRBD1. This CDR3 has 14 residues. Germline assignment: CDR1 MNHEY and CDR2 SVGAGI. Unmatched junction bases numbered 4, after V lost 5 bases and J lost 5 bases.

This chain connects TRBV6-5 to TRBJ1-1; TRBD1 agrees at 8 bases. This CDR3 has 15 residues. CDR1 is MNHEY, CDR2 SVGAGI, per germline. V lost 6 bases, J lost 3 bases, and 9 bases stayed unmatched. The CDR3 nucleotides are TGTGCCAGCAGACCATTGGGACAGGTTGACACTGAAGCTTTCTTT. This translates into CASRPLGQVDTEAFF.

This clone was observed a single time. This chain links TRBV3-1 (or the pseudogene TRBV3-2) with TRBJ2-2, with D perhaps matching TRBD1 or TRBD2 (5 bases each). CDR1 and CDR2 (germline): LGHDT, YNNKEL (reference sequence). The CDR3 extends over 15 amino acids. Trimming pared 3 bases from V and 3 bases from J, leaving 11 bases between. The CDR3 spells CASSHEGTYTGELFF. The DNA for the CDR3 is TGTGCCAGCAGCCACGAGGGGACCTACACCGGGGAGCTGTTTTTT.

The chain carries TRBV6-5 and TRBJ2-7, with TRBD1 as a possible D gene (5 bases). The ends were cut back, 6 bases at V and 2 bases at J, with 17 bases in the middle. The CDR3 runs to 15 residues. Looked up from germline, CDR1 is MNHEY and CDR2 is SVGAGI. The CDR3 protein is CASSTSTVPPYEQYF. The CDR3 DNA reads TGTGCCAGCAGCACCTCGACAGTACCCCCCTACGAGCAGTACTTC.

V gene TRBV11-2 combines with J gene TRBJ1-4, with D unresolved. CDR1 and CDR2 (germline): SGHAT, FQNNGV. The CDR3 is 15 residues long. With 3 bases removed from V and 0 bases from J, the gap between germline ends came to 8 bases. CDR3: CASSFSGTTNEKLFF. CDR3 sequence (DNA): TGTGCCAGCAGCTTTTCCGGGACAACTAATGAAAAACTGTTTTTT. The full variable domain, completed using reference TRBV11-2 and TRBJ1-4, is EAGVAQSPRYKIIEKRQSVAFWCNPISGHATLYWYQQILGQGPKLLIQFQNNGVVDDSQLPKDRFSAERLKGVDSTLKIQPAKLEDSAVYLCASSFSGTTNEKLFFGSGTQLSVL.